This T cell receptor (beta chain) originates from a study of T cell changes during pregnancy in multiple sclerosis. The CDR3 runs to 14 residues. Germline V lookup: CDR1 SGHRS, CDR2 YFSETQ. The ends were cut back, 0 bases at V and 3 bases at J, with 10 bases in the middle. Clones were read by immunoSEQ multiplex PCR, and TCRdb kept only the in-frame ones, dropping some. This sample carries over 50,000 clones, 85% to 90% of them seen once, and the ten largest clones take almost 0.9%. This material consisted of peripheral blood, taken in the first trimester of pregnancy. This clonotype originated in a female donor in good health, enrolled as a control in a pregnancy study. The gene calls are TRBV5-1 and TRBJ2-7; D possibly corresponds to TRBD1 (6 bases). The CDR3 sequence: CASSLVPDSYEQYF. CDR3 DNA: TGCGCCAGCAGCTTGGTGCCGGACAGCTACGAGCAGTACTTC.